This TCR beta chain was captured in a study of T cells after yellow fever vaccination. General study findings and limits: Only a minor proportion of clonotypes was detected across both CD4 and CD8 compartments.

J gave up 6 bases and V 0 bases, and 9 bases lay outside the gene matches. The CDR3 length is 15 residues. The germline V gene encodes CDR1 DFQATT and CDR2 SNEGSKA (reference sequence). TCRdb re-called the 5' RACE reads through MiXCR, storing one row per CDR3 protein. The sample holds some 68,000 distinct CDR3 sequences; just over 6.5% are singletons and the top ten take 30% to 45%. This clonotype was counted ten times or more. The target antigen is unknown. Sequenced material: CD8+ T cells sorted from PBMCs, taken about 49 days after the first yellow fever vaccination. This receptor was obtained from a man aged 18 to 35 who received the YFV17D yellow fever vaccine. The chain has TRBV20-1 and TRBJ1-1, with 8 positions matching TRBD1. Written as DNA, the CDR3 is TGCAGTGCTAGAGAGGATGGCAGGGGGCTTTCTGAAGCTTTCTTT. It codes for CSAREDGRGLSEAFF.